This T cell receptor (beta chain) was observed in a study of cytotoxic CD8 clonotypes in ibrutinib-treated CLL. This clone has just one count. CDR1 is WSHSY, CDR2 SAAADI, per germline. This CDR3 spans 13 amino acids. V was pared by 6 bases and J by 9 bases, with 7 bases of the junction left unmatched. Profiling relied on immunoSEQ multiplex PCR, and the TCRdb table lists in-frame clones only, not all of them. Among about 300,000 clones listed, 76% were seen once. This rearrangement joins TRBV10-2 to TRBJ2-1; 8 nucleotides agree with TRBD2. The source is a human donor with chronic lymphocytic leukemia. The source material was PBMCs, sampled at disease progression, from a patient treated with ibrutinib. The CDR3, as DNA: TGCGCCAGCAGCATCGGGGGGGCGGTTGAGCAGTTCTTC. This codes for CASSIGGAVEQFF.